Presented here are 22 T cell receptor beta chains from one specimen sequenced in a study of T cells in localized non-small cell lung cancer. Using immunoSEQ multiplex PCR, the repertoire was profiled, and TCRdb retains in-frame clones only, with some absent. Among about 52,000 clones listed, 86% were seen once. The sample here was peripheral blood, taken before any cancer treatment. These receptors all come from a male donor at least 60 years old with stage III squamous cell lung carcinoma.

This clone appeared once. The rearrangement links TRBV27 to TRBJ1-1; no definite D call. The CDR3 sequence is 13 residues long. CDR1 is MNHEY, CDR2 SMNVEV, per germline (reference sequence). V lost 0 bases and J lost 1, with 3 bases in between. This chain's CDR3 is CASSLSTNTEAFF. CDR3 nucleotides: TGTGCCAGCAGTTTATCTACGAACACTGAAGCTTTCTTT.

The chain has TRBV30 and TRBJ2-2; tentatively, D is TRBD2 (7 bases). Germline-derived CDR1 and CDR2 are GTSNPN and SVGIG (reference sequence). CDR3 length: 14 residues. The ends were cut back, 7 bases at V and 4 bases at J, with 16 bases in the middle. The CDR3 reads CAFHGGQGTGELFF. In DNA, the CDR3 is TGTGCCTTCCACGGGGGGCAGGGCACCGGGGAGCTGTTTTTT.

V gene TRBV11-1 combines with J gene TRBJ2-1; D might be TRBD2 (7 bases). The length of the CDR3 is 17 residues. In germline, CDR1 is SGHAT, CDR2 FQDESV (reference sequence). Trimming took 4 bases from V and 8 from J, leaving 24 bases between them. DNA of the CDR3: TGTGCCAGCAGCTCCCCTAAGCTAGCGGAGGGGGGGGATGAGCAGTTCTTC. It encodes CASSSPKLAEGGDEQFF.

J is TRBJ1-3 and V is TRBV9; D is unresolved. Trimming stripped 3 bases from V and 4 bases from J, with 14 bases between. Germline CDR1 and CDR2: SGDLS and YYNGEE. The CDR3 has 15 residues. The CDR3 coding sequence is TGTGCCAGCAGCGCCCAGAGGGCGGGAGGAAACACCATATATTTT. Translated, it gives CASSAQRAGGNTIYF.

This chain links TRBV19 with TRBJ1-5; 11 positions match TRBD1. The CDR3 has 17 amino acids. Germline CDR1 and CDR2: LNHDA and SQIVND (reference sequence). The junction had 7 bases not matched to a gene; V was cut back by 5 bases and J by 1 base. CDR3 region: CASSPGQGAGSNQPQHF. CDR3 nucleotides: TGTGCCAGTAGTCCAGGACAGGGGGCAGGAAGCAATCAGCCCCAGCATTTT.

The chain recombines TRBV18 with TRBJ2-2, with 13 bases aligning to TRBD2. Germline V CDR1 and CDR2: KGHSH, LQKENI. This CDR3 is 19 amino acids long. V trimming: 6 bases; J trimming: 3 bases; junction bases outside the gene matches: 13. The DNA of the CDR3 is TGTGCCAGCTCCCTATGGACTAGCGGGAGCCTTCAGGACACCGGGGAGCTGTTTTTT. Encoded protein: CASSLWTSGSLQDTGELFF.

The CDR3 reads CASSLRGIHTEAFF. CDR3 DNA sequence: TGTGCCAGCAGCTTACGGGGTATTCACACTGAAGCTTTCTTT. This rearrangement joins TRBV11-1 to TRBJ1-1; D ambiguous. CDR1 SGHAT and CDR2 FQDESV come from the germline V gene (reference sequence). V lost 2 bases, J lost 3 bases, and 10 bases lay in between. The CDR3 has 14 amino acids. Based on the CDR3 plus reference TRBV11-1 and TRBJ1-1, the full variable domain is EAEVAQSPRYKITEKSQAVAFWCDPISGHATLYWYRQILGQGPELLVQFQDESVVDDSQLPKDRFSAERLKGVDSTLKIQPAELGDSAMYLCASSLRGIHTEAFFGQGTRLTVV.

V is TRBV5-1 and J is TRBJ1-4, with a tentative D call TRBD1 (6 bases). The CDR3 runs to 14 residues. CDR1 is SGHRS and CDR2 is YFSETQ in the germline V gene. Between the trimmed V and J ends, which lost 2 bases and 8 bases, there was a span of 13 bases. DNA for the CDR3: TGCGCCAGCAGCTTACTCCAGGGGAAAGAAAAACTGTTTTTT. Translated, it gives CASSLLQGKEKLFF.

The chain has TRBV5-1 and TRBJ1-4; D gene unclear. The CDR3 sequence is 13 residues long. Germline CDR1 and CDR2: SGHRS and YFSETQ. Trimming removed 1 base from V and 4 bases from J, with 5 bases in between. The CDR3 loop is CASSLMGNEKLFF. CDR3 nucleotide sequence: TGCGCCAGCAGCTTGATGGGTAATGAAAAACTGTTTTTT.

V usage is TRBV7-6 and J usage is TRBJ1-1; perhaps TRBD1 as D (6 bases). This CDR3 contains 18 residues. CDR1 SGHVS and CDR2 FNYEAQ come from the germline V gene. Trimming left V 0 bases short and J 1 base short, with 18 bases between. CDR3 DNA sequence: TGTGCCAGCAGCTTAGCTTGGCAGGGGCAGGCTGGGAACACTGAAGCTTTCTTT. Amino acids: CASSLAWQGQAGNTEAFF.

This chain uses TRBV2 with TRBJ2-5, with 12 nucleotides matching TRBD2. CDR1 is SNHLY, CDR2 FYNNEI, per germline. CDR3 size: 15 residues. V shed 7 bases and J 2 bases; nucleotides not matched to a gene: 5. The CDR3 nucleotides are TGTGCCAGCAAGCGGCTAGCGGGGGGGCAAGAGACCCAGTACTTC. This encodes CASKRLAGGQETQYF.

This chain's CDR3 is CASRSGTGGDTQYF. The CDR3 DNA follows: TGTGCCAGCAGGTCTGGGACAGGGGGAGATACGCAGTATTTT. The rearrangement links TRBV7-9 to TRBJ2-3, with 11 bases matching TRBD1. CDR1 is SEHNR, CDR2 FQNEAQ, per germline (reference sequence). V trimming: 6 bases; J trimming: 5 bases; junction bases outside the gene matches: 4. This CDR3 is built from 14 residues. The full variable domain, in which reference TRBV7-9 and TRBJ2-3 provide the parts outside the CDR3, is DTGVSQNPRHKITKRGQNVTFRCDPISEHNRLYWYRQTLGQGPEFLTYFQNEAQLEKSRLLSDRFSAERPKGSFSTLEIQRTEQGDSAMYLCASRSGTGGDTQYFGPGTRLTVL.

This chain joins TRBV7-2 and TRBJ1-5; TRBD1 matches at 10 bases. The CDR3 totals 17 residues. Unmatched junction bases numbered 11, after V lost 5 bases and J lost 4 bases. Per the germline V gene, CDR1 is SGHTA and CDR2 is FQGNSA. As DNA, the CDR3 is TGTGCCAGCAGCAGCGGGCCCGCGGGACAGGGGAATCAGCCCCAGCATTTT. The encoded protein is CASSSGPAGQGNQPQHF.

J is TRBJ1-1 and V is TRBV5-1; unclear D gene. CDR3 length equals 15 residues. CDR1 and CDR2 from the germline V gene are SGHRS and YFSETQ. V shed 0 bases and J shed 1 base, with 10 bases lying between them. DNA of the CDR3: TGCGCCAGCAGCTTGGAGGGCAGATCGAACACTGAAGCTTTCTTT. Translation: CASSLEGRSNTEAFF.

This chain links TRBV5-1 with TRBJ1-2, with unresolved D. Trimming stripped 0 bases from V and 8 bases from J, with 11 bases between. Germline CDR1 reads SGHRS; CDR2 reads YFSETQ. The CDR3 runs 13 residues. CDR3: CASSLASSTGYTF. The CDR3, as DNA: TGCGCCAGCAGCTTGGCCTCCTCGACCGGCTACACCTTC. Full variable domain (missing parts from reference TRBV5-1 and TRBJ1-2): KAGVTQTPRYLIKTRGQQVTLSCSPISGHRSVSWYQQTPGQGLQFLFEYFSETQRNKGNFPGRFSGRQFSNSRSEMNVSTLELGDSALYLCASSLASSTGYTFGSGTRLTVV.

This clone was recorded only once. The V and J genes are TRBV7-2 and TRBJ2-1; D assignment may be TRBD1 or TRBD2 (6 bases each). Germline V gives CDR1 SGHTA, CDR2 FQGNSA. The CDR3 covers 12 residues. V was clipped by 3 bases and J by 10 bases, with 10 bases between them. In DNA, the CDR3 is TGTGCCAGCAGCTTCGGGGGCGGGGAGCAGTTCTTC. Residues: CASSFGGGEQFF.

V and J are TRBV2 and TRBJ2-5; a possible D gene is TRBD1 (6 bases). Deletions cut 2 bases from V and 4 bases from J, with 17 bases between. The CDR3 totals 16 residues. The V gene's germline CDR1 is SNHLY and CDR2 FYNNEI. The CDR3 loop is CASSEMGHRETETQYF. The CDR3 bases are TGTGCCAGCAGTGAAATGGGGCACAGGGAGACAGAGACCCAGTACTTC.

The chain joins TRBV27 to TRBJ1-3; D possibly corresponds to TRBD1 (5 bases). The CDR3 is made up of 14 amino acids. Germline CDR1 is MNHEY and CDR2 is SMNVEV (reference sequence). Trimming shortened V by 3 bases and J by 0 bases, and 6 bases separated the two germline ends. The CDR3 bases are TGTGCCAGCAGTTTGGGGCACTCTGGAAACACCATATATTTT. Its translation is CASSLGHSGNTIYF.

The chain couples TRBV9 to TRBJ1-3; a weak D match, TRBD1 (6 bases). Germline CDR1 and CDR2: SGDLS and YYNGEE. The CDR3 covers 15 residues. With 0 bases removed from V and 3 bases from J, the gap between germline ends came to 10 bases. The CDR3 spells CASSVAGAGGNTIYF. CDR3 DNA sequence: TGTGCCAGCAGCGTAGCGGGGGCAGGTGGAAACACCATATATTTT.

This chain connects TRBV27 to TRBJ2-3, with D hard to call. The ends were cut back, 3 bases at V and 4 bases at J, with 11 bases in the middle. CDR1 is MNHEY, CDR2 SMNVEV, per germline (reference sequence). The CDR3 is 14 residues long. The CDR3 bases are TGTGCCAGCAGTTTCCGGAGTCGTCCAGATACGCAGTATTTT. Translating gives CASSFRSRPDTQYF.

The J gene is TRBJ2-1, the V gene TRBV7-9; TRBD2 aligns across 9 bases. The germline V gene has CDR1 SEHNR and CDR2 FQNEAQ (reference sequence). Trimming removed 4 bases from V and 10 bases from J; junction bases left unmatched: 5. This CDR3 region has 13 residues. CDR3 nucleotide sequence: TGTGCCAGCAGCTCCGTTCTAGCGGGGGAGCAGTTCTTC. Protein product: CASSSVLAGEQFF.

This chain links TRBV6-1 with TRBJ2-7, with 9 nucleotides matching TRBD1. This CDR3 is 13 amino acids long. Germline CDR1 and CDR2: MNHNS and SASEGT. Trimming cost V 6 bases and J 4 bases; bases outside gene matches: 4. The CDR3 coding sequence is TGTGCCAGCAGGTCCGGGACAGGGTACGAGCAGTACTTC. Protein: CASRSGTGYEQYF.